A single sample gave rise to the 20 T cell receptor beta chains below, sequenced in a study of graft-versus-host responses after intestinal transplantation. Profiled with immunoSEQ multiplex PCR; TCRdb holds only in-frame clones, not every one. The profile shows approximately 24,000 clones, roughly nine tenths of them singletons. The specimen comprised PBMCs, sampled just over 38 days after intestinal transplant. These receptors came from a human patient who received an intestinal transplant, so some T cells may come from the graft donor.

This rearrangement joins TRBV14 to TRBJ2-5, with a tentative D call TRBD1 (5 bases). Trimming shortened V by 1 base and J by 5 bases, and 14 bases separated the two germline ends. The germline CDR1 and CDR2 sequences are SGHDN and FVKESK. The CDR3 extends over 15 amino acids. CDR3 DNA sequence: TGTGCCAGCAGCCAAGGCCTAGGGGTCAGGGAGACCCAGTACTTC. This translates into CASSQGLGVRETQYF. Full variable domain (outside the CDR3, taken from reference TRBV14 and TRBJ2-5): EAGVTQFPSHSVIEKGQTVTLRCDPISGHDNLYWYRRVMGKEIKFLLHFVKESKQDESGMPNNRFLAERTGGTYSTLKVQPAELEDSGVYFCASSQGLGVRETQYFGPGTRLLVL.

The chain couples TRBV28 to TRBJ2-3; 7 positions match TRBD2. After removal of 9 bases from V and 7 bases from J, the junction contained 16 bases not matched to a gene. The CDR3 length is 15 residues. Germline CDR1 and CDR2: MDHEN and SYDVKM. CDR3 DNA sequence: TGTGCCAGACACCTAGCGGACGCGACTTCGTATACGCAGTATTTT. Protein product: CARHLADATSYTQYF.

This clone occurred once. This chain uses TRBV19 with TRBJ2-4; 9 positions match TRBD1. V was pared by 4 bases and J by 6 bases, with 10 bases of the junction left unmatched. This CDR3 spans 16 amino acids. The V gene's germline CDR1 is LNHDA and CDR2 SQIVND (reference sequence). Here the CDR3 reads CASSTPRGQGSNIQYF. The DNA for the CDR3 is TGTGCCAGTAGTACCCCTAGGGGACAGGGATCAAACATTCAGTACTTC.

This clone was seen a handful of times. The rearrangement links TRBV19 to TRBJ2-7, with 9 bases that match TRBD1. This CDR3 comprises 15 residues. Trimming at V came to 5 bases and at J to 1 base, leaving 6 bases not matched to a gene. Germline lookup yields CDR1 LNHDA and CDR2 SQIVND (reference sequence). The CDR3 loop is CASSFAGTGSYEQYF. CDR3 DNA: TGTGCCAGTAGTTTCGCCGGGACAGGGTCCTACGAGCAGTACTTC.

This chain links TRBV19 with TRBJ2-1; perhaps TRBD1 as D (6 bases). CDR3 length: 13 residues. Germline V lookup: CDR1 LNHDA, CDR2 SQIVND (reference sequence). The V and J ends lost 2 bases and 6 bases respectively, with 8 bases between them. The CDR3 spells CASSIKQGNEQFF. The CDR3 nucleotides are TGTGCCAGTAGTATAAAACAGGGCAATGAGCAGTTCTTC.

The chain carries TRBV7-9 and TRBJ2-1; TRBD2 matches 8 bases. V gave up 7 bases and J gave up 7 bases; unmatched junction bases: 15. The germline gives CDR1 SEHNR, CDR2 FQNEAQ (reference sequence). This CDR3 comprises 16 residues. In DNA form, the CDR3 reads TGTGCCAGCACCCCGCCCGGGACTAGGGCTTTTAATGAGCAGTTCTTC. Amino acid sequence: CASTPPGTRAFNEQFF.

The V gene is TRBV27, the J gene TRBJ2-3; D gene unclear. This CDR3 is built from 13 residues. V gave up 6 bases and J gave up 3 bases, with 10 bases separating them. Germline V CDR1 and CDR2: MNHEY, SMNVEV (reference sequence). CDR3 residues: CASSERATDTQYF. In DNA, the CDR3 is TGTGCCAGCAGCGAGAGAGCTACAGATACGCAGTATTTT.

This chain joins TRBV28 and TRBJ2-7; no clear D gene. V gave up 2 bases and J gave up 3 bases, with 5 bases separating them. The V gene's germline CDR1 is MDHEN and CDR2 SYDVKM. CDR3 length: 12 amino acids. This chain's CDR3 is CASSLGVYEQYF. The CDR3 DNA is TGTGCCAGCAGTTTAGGCGTCTACGAGCAGTACTTC.

V and J are TRBV4-1 and TRBJ2-7; the D is unclear. Germline CDR1 is MGHRA and CDR2 is YSYEKL. The CDR3 runs to 15 residues. Trimming pared 1 base from V and 3 bases from J, leaving 13 bases between. CDR3 sequence (DNA): TGCGCCAGCAGCCAAGGCCTAGGATCGCTCTACGAGCAGTACTTC. Encoded protein: CASSQGLGSLYEQYF.

The chain employs TRBV6-1 and TRBJ2-5; 10 positions match TRBD2. Germline CDR1 is MNHNS and CDR2 is SASEGT. This CDR3 is 14 amino acids long. J was trimmed by 4 bases and V by 6 bases; bases with no gene match: 5. CDR3 protein: CASRVAGGLETQYF. In nucleotides, the CDR3 is TGTGCCAGCAGGGTAGCGGGAGGCTTAGAGACCCAGTACTTC.

The V call is TRBV11-2, the J call TRBJ2-5, with a possible D match to TRBD1 (5 bases). The germline V gene encodes CDR1 SGHAT and CDR2 FQNNGV. The CDR3 runs 16 residues. V shed 1 base and J shed 5 bases, with 17 bases lying between them. As DNA, the CDR3 is TGTGCCAGCAGCTTAGCCCGCAGACAGAGCATGGAGACCCAGTACTTC. It translates to CASSLARRQSMETQYF.

The genes are TRBV4-3 and TRBJ2-5; a possible D gene is TRBD2 (5 bases). Germline-derived CDR1 and CDR2 are LGHNA and YSLEER. The CDR3 consists of 16 residues. V shed 0 bases and J shed 1 base, with 12 bases lying between them. The CDR3 sequence is CASSQEVLARQETQYF. The CDR3 region has the DNA TGCGCCAGCAGCCAAGAAGTCCTAGCCCGCCAAGAGACCCAGTACTTC.

The chain has TRBV9 and TRBJ2-7; the match to TRBD2 covers 7 bases. Germline loops: CDR1 SGDLS, CDR2 YYNGEE. This CDR3 comprises 15 residues. V was pared by 0 bases and J by 2 bases, with 5 bases of the junction left unmatched. The CDR3 loop is CASSVGAGLTYEQYF. Here the CDR3 DNA reads TGTGCCAGCAGCGTAGGGGCGGGACTAACCTACGAGCAGTACTTC.

V gene TRBV19 combines with J gene TRBJ1-2; the D is unclear. CDR1 is LNHDA and CDR2 is SQIVND in the germline V gene (reference sequence). V was cut by 5 bases and J by 3 bases, with 13 bases left in between. CDR3 length equals 14 residues. The CDR3 sequence: CASSPPDWYYGYTF. For the CDR3, the DNA is TGTGCCAGTAGTCCCCCCGACTGGTACTATGGCTACACCTTC.

The rearrangement uses TRBV28 and TRBJ2-1, with D possibly TRBD1 on 5 matching bases. The CDR3 is 13 residues long. Germline assignment: CDR1 MDHEN and CDR2 SYDVKM. V shed 6 bases and J shed 10 bases, with 16 bases lying between them. Here the CDR3 reads CASSRRLGREQFF. The CDR3 nucleotides are TGTGCCAGCAGCCGACGTTTGGGGCGGGAGCAGTTCTTC. Combining the CDR3 with reference TRBV28 and TRBJ2-1 gives the whole variable domain DVKVTQSSRYLVKRTGEKVFLECVQDMDHENMFWYRQDPGLGLRLIYFSYDVKMKEKGDIPEGYSVSREKKERFSLILESASTNQTSMYLCASSRRLGREQFFGPGTRLTVL.

This chain joins TRBV28 and TRBJ2-4; D may match TRBD1 or TRBD2 (5 bases each). V was shortened by 3 bases and J by 13 bases, with 16 bases between the two germline ends. This CDR3 comprises 13 residues. The V gene's germline CDR1 is MDHEN and CDR2 SYDVKM. The CDR3 DNA sequence: TGTGCCAGCAGTTTTCGGGGTGGGGCTCGACAGTACTTC. As protein: CASSFRGGARQYF.

This chain connects TRBV5-1 to TRBJ2-3; D might be TRBD1 or TRBD2, each matching 5 bases. CDR3 length: 15 amino acids. V was pared by 3 bases and J by 0 bases, with 11 bases between. Looked up from germline, CDR1 is SGHRS and CDR2 is YFSETQ. The CDR3 sequence: CASSWDGPSTDTQYF. The CDR3 DNA follows: TGCGCCAGCAGCTGGGACGGGCCTAGCACAGATACGCAGTATTTT.

The rearrangement joins TRBV27 to TRBJ2-1; 7 positions agree with TRBD2. Germline V gene lookup returns CDR1 MNHEY and CDR2 SMNVEV (reference sequence). The CDR3 extends over 16 amino acids. V was clipped by 5 bases and J by 0 bases; unmatched bases: 7. The CDR3 sequence: CASSPQTSDSYNEQFF. The CDR3 DNA follows: TGTGCCAGCAGTCCGCAAACTAGCGACTCCTACAATGAGCAGTTCTTC.

The CDR3 is CASSFAPSDRGETQYF. The CDR3 region has the DNA TGTGCCAGCAGCTTCGCCCCTTCGGACAGGGGAGAGACCCAGTACTTC. The V gene is TRBV11-2, the J gene TRBJ2-5; 9 bases line up with TRBD1. The CDR3 spans 16 residues. From germline, CDR1 is SGHAT and CDR2 FQNNGV. Trimming cost V 3 bases and J 4 bases; bases outside gene matches: 9.

This clone was seen once. V and J are TRBV28 and TRBJ1-6; unclear D gene. Germline values: CDR1 MDHEN, CDR2 SYDVKM. The CDR3 extends over 14 amino acids. V was shortened by 6 bases and J by 10 bases, with 16 bases between the two germline ends. DNA of the CDR3: TGTGCCAGCAGCCTGTCCTGGGTCAGATCACCCCTCCACTTT. It encodes CASSLSWVRSPLHF.